This TCR beta chain was identified during a study of T cell changes during pregnancy in multiple sclerosis. Clones were sequenced by immunoSEQ multiplex PCR, and TCRdb holds only the in-frame ones, with some missing. The table includes tens of thousands of clones, 88% detected once. This receptor was identified in a female donor in good health, enrolled as a control in a pregnancy study. The sequencing here drew on CD4+ T cells from peripheral blood mononuclear cells, taken in the first trimester of pregnancy.

The CDR3 sequence is CARRYPSPGYNEQFF. The CDR3 nucleotides read TGTGCCAGGAGATATCCGAGCCCAGGATACAATGAGCAGTTCTTC. The rearrangement links TRBV6-4 to TRBJ2-1; unclear D gene. V was trimmed by 9 bases and J by 4 bases, leaving 19 bases between them. CDR1 MRHNA and CDR2 SNTAGT come from the germline V gene. CDR3 length: 15 residues.